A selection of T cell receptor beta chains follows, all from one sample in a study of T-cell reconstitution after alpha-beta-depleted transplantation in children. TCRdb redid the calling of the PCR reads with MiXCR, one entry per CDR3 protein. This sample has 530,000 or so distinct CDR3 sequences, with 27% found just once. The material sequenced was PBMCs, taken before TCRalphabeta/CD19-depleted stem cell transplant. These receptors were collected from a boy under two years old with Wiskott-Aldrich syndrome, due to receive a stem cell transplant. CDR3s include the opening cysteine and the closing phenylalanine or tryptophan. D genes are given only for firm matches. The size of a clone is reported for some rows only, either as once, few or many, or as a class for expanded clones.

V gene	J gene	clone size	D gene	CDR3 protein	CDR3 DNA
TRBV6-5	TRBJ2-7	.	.	CASSYSSLDPEQYF	TGTGCCAGCAGTTACTCGAGTCTGGACCCGGAGCAGTACTTC
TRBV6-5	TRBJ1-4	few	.	CASSYRLQDNEKLFF	TGTGCCAGCAGTTACCGCTTACAGGATAATGAAAAACTGTTTTTT
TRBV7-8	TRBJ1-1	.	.	CASSLASLGTAEAFF	TGTGCCAGCAGCTTAGCTTCTTTAGGTACGGCTGAAGCTTTCTTT
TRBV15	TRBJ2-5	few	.	CATSTGTEETQYF	TGTGCCACCAGCACTGGGACTGAAGAGACCCAGTACTTC
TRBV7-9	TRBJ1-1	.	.	CASSFGAENTEAFF	TGTGCCAGCAGCTTTGGGGCAGAAAACACTGAAGCTTTCTTT
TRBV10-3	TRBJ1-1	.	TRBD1	CAIIRQGSTEAFF	TGTGCCATCATTCGACAGGGGAGCACTGAAGCTTTCTTT
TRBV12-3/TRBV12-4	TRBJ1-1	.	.	CASNLRVIPDTEAFF	TGTGCCAGCAATTTGCGGGTAATACCGGACACTGAAGCTTTCTTT
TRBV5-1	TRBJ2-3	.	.	CASKDSQDTQYF	TGCGCCAGCAAGGACTCCCAAGATACGCAGTATTTT
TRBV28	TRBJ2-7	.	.	CASSTTRPVGGYEQYF	TGTGCCAGCAGTACCACAAGACCCGTCGGAGGCTACGAGCAGTACTTC
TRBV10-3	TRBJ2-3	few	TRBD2	CASNGGREVTDTQYF	TGTGCCTCCAACGGTGGGCGGGAGGTAACAGATACGCAGTATTTT
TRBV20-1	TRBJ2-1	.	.	CSARPHGAGGNEQFF	TGCAGTGCTAGGCCCCACGGTGCGGGTGGCAATGAGCAGTTCTTC
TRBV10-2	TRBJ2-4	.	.	CASNSKNIQYF	TGCGCCAGCAATTCCAAAAACATTCAGTACTTC
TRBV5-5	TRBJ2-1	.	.	CASRKMSGTAYNEQFF	TGTGCCAGCAGAAAGATGAGCGGAACTGCCTACAATGAGCAGTTCTTC
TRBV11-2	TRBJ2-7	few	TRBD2	CASSFLTSGSYEQYF	TGTGCCAGCAGCTTCTTGACTAGCGGGAGCTACGAGCAGTACTTC
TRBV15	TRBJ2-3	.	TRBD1	CATSFYPGQGSTDTQYF	TGTGCCACCAGCTTTTACCCGGGACAGGGCAGCACAGATACGCAGTATTTT
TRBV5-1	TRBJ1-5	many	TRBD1	CASSLGDRASNQPQHF	TGCGCCAGCAGCCTGGGGGACAGGGCGAGCAATCAGCCCCAGCATTTT
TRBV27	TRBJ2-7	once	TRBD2	CASSLAGVGTEQYF	TGTGCCAGCAGTTTAGCGGGAGTGGGAACCGAGCAGTACTTC
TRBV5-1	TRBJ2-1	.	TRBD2	CASSVTPSGAGVSQFF	TGCGCCAGCAGCGTGACGCCTAGCGGGGCAGGGGTTTCGCAGTTCTTC